The clone carrying this T cell receptor (beta chain) has only one observation. This specimen comes from a study of T cell responses to AZD1222 COVID-19 vaccine. Sequencing used immunoSEQ multiplex PCR; TCRdb keeps in-frame clones, though not all of them. The sample consists of 90,000 to 130,000 clones, roughly 92% of them appearing once. The CDR3 length is 15 residues. The V gene lost 0 bases and the J gene lost 1 base, with 10 bases spanning the gap. The germline gives CDR1 LGHNA, CDR2 YNFKEQ. Sequencing used peripheral blood, obtained 28 days after the second AZD1222 dose. This chain links TRBV4-2 with TRBJ2-7, with D possibly being TRBD1 (6 bases). The TCR comes from an adult who received the AZD1222 COVID-19 vaccine. CDR3 protein: CASSQDRTASYEQYF. The CDR3 region has the DNA TGTGCCAGCAGCCAAGATCGGACAGCGTCCTACGAGCAGTACTTC.